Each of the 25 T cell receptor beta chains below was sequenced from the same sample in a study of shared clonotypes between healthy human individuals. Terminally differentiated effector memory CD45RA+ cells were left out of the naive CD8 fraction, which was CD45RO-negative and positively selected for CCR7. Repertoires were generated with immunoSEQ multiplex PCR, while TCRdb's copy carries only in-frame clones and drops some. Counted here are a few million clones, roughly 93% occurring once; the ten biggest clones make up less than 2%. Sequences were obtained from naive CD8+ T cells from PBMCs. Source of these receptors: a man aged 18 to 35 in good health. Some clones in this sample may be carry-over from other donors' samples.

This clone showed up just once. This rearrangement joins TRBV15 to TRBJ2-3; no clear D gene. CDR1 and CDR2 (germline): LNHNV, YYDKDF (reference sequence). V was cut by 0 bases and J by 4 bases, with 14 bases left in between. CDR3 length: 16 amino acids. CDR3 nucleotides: TGTGCCACCAGCAGAGATGACCCGAACCCCGCAGATACGCAGTATTTT. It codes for CATSRDDPNPADTQYF.

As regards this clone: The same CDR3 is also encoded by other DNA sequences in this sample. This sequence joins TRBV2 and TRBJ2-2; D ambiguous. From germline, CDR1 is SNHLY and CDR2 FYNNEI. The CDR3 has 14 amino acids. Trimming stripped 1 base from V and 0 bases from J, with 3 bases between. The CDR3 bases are TGTGCCAGCAGTGAAGTGGCGAACACCGGGGAGCTGTTTTTT. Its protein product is CASSEVANTGELFF.

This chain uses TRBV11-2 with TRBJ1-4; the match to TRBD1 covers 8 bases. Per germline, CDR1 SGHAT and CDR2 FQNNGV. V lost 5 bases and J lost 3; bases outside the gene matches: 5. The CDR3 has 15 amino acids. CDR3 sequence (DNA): TGTGCCAGCAGCACCGACAGGGGTCCTAATGAAAAACTGTTTTTT. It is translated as CASSTDRGPNEKLFF.

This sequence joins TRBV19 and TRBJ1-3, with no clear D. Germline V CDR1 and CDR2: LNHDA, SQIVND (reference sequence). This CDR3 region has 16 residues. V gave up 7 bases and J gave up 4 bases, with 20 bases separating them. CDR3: CASTPVGIGTGNTIYF. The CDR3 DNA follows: TGTGCCAGTACCCCCGTGGGAATAGGCACGGGAAACACCATATATTTT.

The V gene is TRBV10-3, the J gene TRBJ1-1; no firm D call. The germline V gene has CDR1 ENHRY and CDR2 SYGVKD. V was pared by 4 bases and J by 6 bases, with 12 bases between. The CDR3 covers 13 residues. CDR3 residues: CAISAPGGPEAFF. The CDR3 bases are TGTGCCATCAGTGCCCCGGGAGGACCTGAAGCTTTCTTT.

CDR3 in DNA: TGTGCCAGCAGTGATTTTCGGGGCAATCAGCCCCAGCATTTT. It is translated as CASSDFRGNQPQHF. The chain links TRBV28 to TRBJ1-5, with unresolved D. The V end was cut by 5 bases, the J end by 2 bases, with 10 bases between. CDR1 MDHEN and CDR2 SYDVKM come from the germline V gene. CDR3 size: 14 residues.

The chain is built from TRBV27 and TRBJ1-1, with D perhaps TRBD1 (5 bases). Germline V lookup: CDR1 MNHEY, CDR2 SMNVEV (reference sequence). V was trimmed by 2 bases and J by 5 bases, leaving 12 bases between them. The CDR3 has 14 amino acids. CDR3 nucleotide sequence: TGTGCCAGCAGTTTAAGCGGGAGGGGAACTGAAGCTTTCTTT. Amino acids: CASSLSGRGTEAFF.

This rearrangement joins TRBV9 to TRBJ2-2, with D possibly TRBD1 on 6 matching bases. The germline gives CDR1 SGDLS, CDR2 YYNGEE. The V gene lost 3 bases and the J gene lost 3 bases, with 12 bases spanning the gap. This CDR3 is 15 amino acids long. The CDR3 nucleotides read TGTGCCAGCAGCGAGGGACACCCGGACACCGGGGAGCTGTTTTTT. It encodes CASSEGHPDTGELFF.

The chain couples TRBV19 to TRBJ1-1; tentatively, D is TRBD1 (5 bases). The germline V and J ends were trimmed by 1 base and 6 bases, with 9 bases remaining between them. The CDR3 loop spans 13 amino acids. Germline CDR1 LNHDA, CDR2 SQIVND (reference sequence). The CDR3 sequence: CASSIVWGAEAFF. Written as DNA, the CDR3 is TGTGCCAGTAGTATAGTGTGGGGGGCTGAAGCTTTCTTT. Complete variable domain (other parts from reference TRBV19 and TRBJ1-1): DGGITQSPKYLFRKEGQNVTLSCEQNLNHDAMYWYRQDPGQGLRLIYYSQIVNDFQKGDIAEGYSVSREKKESFPLTVTSAQKNPTAFYLCASSIVWGAEAFFGQGTRLTVV.

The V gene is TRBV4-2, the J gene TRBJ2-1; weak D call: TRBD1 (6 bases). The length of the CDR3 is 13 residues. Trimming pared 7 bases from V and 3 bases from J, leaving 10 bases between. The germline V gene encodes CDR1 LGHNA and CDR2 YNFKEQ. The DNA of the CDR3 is TGTGCCAGCACCGGGACAAGCTACAATGAGCAGTTCTTC. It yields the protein CASTGTSYNEQFF.

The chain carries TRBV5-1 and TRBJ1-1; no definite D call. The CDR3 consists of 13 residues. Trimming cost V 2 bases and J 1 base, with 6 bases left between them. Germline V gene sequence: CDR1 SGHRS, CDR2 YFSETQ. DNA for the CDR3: TGCGCCAGCAGCTTCGGCACGAACACTGAAGCTTTCTTT. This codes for CASSFGTNTEAFF.

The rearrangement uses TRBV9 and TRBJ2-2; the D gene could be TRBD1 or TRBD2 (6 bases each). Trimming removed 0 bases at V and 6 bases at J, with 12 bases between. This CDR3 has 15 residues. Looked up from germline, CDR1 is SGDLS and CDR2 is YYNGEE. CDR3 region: CASSVAGGASGELFF. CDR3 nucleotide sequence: TGTGCCAGCAGCGTAGCCGGGGGCGCTTCCGGGGAGCTGTTTTTT.

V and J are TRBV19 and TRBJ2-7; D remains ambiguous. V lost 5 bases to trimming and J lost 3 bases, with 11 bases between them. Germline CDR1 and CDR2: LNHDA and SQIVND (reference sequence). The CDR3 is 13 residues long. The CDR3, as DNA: TGTGCCAGTAGTTTCGCCAGCAACTACGAGCAGTACTTC. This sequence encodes CASSFASNYEQYF.

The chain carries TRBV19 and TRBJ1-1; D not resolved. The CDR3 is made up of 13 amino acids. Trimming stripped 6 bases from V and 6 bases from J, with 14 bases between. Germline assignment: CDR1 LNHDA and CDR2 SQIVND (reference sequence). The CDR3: CASSPVGLAEAFF. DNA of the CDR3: TGTGCCAGTAGCCCGGTGGGGTTGGCTGAAGCTTTCTTT.

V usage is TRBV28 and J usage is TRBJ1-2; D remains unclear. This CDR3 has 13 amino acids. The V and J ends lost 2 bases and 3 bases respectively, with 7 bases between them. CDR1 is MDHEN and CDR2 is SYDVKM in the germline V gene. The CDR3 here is CASSLRSDYGYTF. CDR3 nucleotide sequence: TGTGCCAGCAGTTTAAGGTCGGACTATGGCTACACCTTC.

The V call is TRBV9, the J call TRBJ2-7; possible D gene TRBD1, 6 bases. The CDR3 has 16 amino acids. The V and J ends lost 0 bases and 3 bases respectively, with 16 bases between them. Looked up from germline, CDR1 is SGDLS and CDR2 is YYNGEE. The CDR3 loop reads CASSVGWTDLLYEQYF. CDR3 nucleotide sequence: TGTGCCAGCAGCGTAGGTTGGACAGACCTTCTCTACGAGCAGTACTTC.

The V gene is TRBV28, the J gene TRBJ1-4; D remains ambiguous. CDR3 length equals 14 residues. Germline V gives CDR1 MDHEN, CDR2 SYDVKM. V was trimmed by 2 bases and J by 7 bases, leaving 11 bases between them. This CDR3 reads CASSLTAGPEKLFF. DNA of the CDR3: TGTGCCAGCAGTTTAACGGCAGGCCCTGAAAAACTGTTTTTT. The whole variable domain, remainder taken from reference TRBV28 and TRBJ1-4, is DVKVTQSSRYLVKRTGEKVFLECVQDMDHENMFWYRQDPGLGLRLIYFSYDVKMKEKGDIPEGYSVSREKKERFSLILESASTNQTSMYLCASSLTAGPEKLFFGSGTQLSVL.

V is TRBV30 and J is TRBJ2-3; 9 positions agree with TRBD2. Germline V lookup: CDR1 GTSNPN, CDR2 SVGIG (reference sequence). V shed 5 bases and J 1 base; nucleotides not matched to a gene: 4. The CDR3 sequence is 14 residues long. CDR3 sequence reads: CAWDGGRGTDTQYF. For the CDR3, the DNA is TGTGCCTGGGACGGCGGGAGGGGCACAGATACGCAGTATTTT.

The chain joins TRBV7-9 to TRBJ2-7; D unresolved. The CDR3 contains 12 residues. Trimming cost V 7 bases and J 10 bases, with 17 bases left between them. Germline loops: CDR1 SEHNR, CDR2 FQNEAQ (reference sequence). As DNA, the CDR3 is TGTGCCAGCACCCTAGACAAGCTCCCCCAGTACTTC. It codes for CASTLDKLPQYF.

CDR3 nucleotide sequence: TGTGCCAGCAGCCCATCCCAAACCGGGCCCCAGCATTTT. Its protein is CASSPSQTGPQHF. The rearrangement joins TRBV5-6 to TRBJ1-5; no reliable D call. The CDR3 loop spans 13 amino acids. V lost 4 bases, J lost 9 bases, and 14 bases lay in between. Germline lookup yields CDR1 SGHDT and CDR2 YYEEEE. The whole variable domain, filled in from reference TRBV5-6 and TRBJ1-5, reads DAGVTQSPTHLIKTRGQQVTLRCSPKSGHDTVSWYQQALGQGPQFIFQYYEEEERQRGNFPDRFSGHQFPNYSSELNVNALLLGDSALYLCASSPSQTGPQHFGDGTRLSIL.

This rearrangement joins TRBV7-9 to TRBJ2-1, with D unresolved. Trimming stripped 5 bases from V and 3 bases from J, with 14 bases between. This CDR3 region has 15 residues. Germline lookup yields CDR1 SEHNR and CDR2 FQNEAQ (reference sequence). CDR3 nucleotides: TGTGCCAGCAGCCCCTCCGGCCTTAACTACAATGAGCAGTTCTTC. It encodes CASSPSGLNYNEQFF.

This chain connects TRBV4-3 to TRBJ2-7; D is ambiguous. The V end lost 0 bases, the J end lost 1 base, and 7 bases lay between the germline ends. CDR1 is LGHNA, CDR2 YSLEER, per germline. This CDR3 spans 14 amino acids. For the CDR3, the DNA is TGCGCCAGCAGCCAAGATTCGTATTCCTACGAGCAGTACTTC. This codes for CASSQDSYSYEQYF.

CDR3 nucleotides: TGTGCCAGCAGCAGAACGGGTGGGGAAGCTTTCTTT. This sequence encodes CASSRTGGEAFF. The chain employs TRBV7-2 and TRBJ1-1; D call uncertain. This CDR3 has 12 amino acids. V lost 5 bases to trimming and J lost 8 bases, with 12 bases between them. CDR1 and CDR2 from the germline V gene are SGHTA and FQGNSA. Variable domain in full (rest from reference TRBV7-2 and TRBJ1-1): GAGVSQSPSNKVTEKGKDVELRCDPISGHTALYWYRQSLGQGLEFLIYFQGNSAPDKSGLPSDRFSAERTGGSVSTLTIQRTQQEDSAVYLCASSRTGGEAFFGQGTRLTVV.

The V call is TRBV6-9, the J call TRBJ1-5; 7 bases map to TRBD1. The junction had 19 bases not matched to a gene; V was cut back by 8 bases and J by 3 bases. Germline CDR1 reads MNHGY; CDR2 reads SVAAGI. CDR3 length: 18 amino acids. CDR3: CASPIRGGEGAYNQPQHF. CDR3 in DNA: TGTGCCAGCCCCATCCGAGGGGGGGAGGGGGCTTACAATCAGCCCCAGCATTTT.

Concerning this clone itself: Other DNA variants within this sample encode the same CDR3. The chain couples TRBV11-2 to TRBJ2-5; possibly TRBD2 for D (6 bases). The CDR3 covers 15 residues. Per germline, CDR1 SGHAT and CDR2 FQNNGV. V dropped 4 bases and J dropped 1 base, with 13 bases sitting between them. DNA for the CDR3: TGTGCCAGCAGCTCCGGCGGAGGGGTCCAAGAGACCCAGTACTTC. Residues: CASSSGGGVQETQYF.